The source of this TCR beta chain is a study of blood T cell repertoires in COVID-19. On the study more broadly: The samples span acute and convalescent COVID-19 from the United States, Italy and Spain. Sample material is recorded as cDNA or gDNA derived from T cells, B-cell-depleted T cells, or PBMCs.

With V trimmed by 7 bases and J by 4 bases, 6 bases remained unmatched. Per the germline V gene, CDR1 is MNHEY and CDR2 is SVGAGI. The CDR3 length is 14 residues. The authors' processing: Using reference gene primer amplification, nucleated cell counts were estimated. Repertoires were generated with immunoSEQ multiplex PCR, while TCRdb's copy carries only in-frame clones and drops some. The V and J calls and the clone size are those of that table, but D and trimming were determined from the DNA. The profile shows 200,000 or so clones, 84% of them singletons. The sequence derives from a woman in her fifties or sixties who had recovered from COVID-19. Sequencing input: peripheral blood. The V and J genes are TRBV6-5 and TRBJ2-7, with TRBD1 identical over 11 bases. CDR3 amino acids: CASTLDRGLYEQYF. CDR3 in DNA: TGTGCCAGCACCCTGGACAGGGGGCTTTACGAGCAGTACTTC.